This T cell receptor beta chain came from a study of T cell responses to AZD1222 COVID-19 vaccine. Study results and caveats: Breadth and depth of Spike-specific TCRs rose after two AZD1222 doses. Nearly half of spike-specific TCRs reportedly go after variant regions that carry no mutations.

CDR3 length: 17 amino acids. Trimming removed 2 bases from V and 8 bases from J, with 25 bases in between. CDR1 is SGHVS, CDR2 FNYEAQ, per germline. TCRdb's copy holds only in-frame clones and misses some; the assay was immunoSEQ multiplex PCR. The table includes 150,000 to 200,000 clones, over 85% detected once. Notes on this clone: The antigen remains undetermined.

The sequences come from peripheral blood, collected 28 days after the second dose of the MenACWY control vaccine. The chain links TRBV7-6 to TRBJ2-7; D unresolved. The sequence was collected from an adult who received the MenACWY meningococcal vaccine as a control. CDR3 coding DNA: TGTGCCAGCAGCTTAAAAGCTACTACTGGCGGTCCTTTCCAGCAGTACTTC. Protein product: CASSLKATTGGPFQQYF.